Listed here is a single T cell receptor (beta chain). This clone occurred many times. What antigen it recognizes has not been identified. One base away there is no much larger clone; base qualities are not given. This same CDR3 is encoded by further DNA sequences in the sample. Using the deep immunoSEQ assay, multiplex PCR amplified TCR CDR3 regions from genomic DNA. For each cell subset, the extracted genomic DNA was distributed evenly across all wells of several immunoSEQ 96-well plates, and each plate served as one replicate. For sorted subsets, about 220 ng of genomic DNA, equivalent to some 30,000 T cell genomes, went into each replicate PCR. Purified libraries were measured with a Qubit 3.0 fluorometer, size-checked on a Bioanalyzer 2100, and measured again with the KAPA Library Quantification kit. Every immunoSEQ 96-well plate was sequenced on a separate single-read 150-cycle Illumina NextSeq 550 flow cell. The original methods were these. The immunoSEQ output contained only junctional sequences without quality scores, so filtering could not match that applied to full-length reads. To assign V/J genes and CDR3, sequences were annotated using PyIR, a Python wrapper for IgBLAST v1.9, with IMGT germline references. Any read was removed if the V/J assignment was weak (E-value above 1e-6), the CDR3 was missing, or the read contained stop codons, out-of-frame junctions, or ambiguous translated residues. A V3J clonotype was defined by an identical inferred V gene, J gene, and CDR3 amino acid sequence. To compute the percentage overlap between repertoires, the number of shared unique clonotypes was divided by the size of the smaller repertoire. Three approaches were used to assess repertoire richness: RTK rarefaction, the Chao1 estimator, and Recon v2.1 estimates of unobserved clonotypes. Generation probabilities were computed with OLGA for all TCRbeta clonotypes obtained by the gDNA method from several donors. Sourced from immuneACCESS, this table was stored by TCRdb with only in-frame sequences that have V and J called. A share of the clones is absent; for the studies checked, an unresolved V gene accounts for under half, and the remainder has no known explanation. V, J and clone size reflect that table, while D and trimming were determined from the DNA. The sample records roughly 1 million clones, around 75% of which are singletons. The top ten clonotypes cover about 1.5% of the sample.

V sheds 0 bases and J sheds 3 bases, leaving 5 bases between their ends. The germline V gene provides CDR1 SNHLY and CDR2 FYNNEI. The CDR3 contains 14 residues, cysteine and phenylalanine counted. Just CDR3 DNA is preserved here, 42 bases in frame from base 1. The data stem from a study of shared clonotypes between healthy human individuals (dated by TCRdb to the early 2020s). The study in broad terms: A few men and two women, aged 18 to 49 years, made up the cohort. For each donor, CD4 naive and CD4 memory were each given three plates, CD8 naive was given two plates, and CD8 memory was given one plate. The study deeply sequenced blood TCR repertoires of about 5 healthy adults to estimate repertoire size and the extent of clonotype sharing between individuals. Libraries were prepared and TCR repertoires were sequenced by different laboratories using diverse techniques, in order to increase sequencing depth and limit assay-specific biases. Leukapheresis yielded between about 0.94 and 9 billion PBMCs per donor.

Donors were healthy HIV-negative adults with no recently reported acute infections or vaccinations. Every donor was a Caucasian adult residing in Nashville, Tennessee, USA. CD4+ T cells were enriched by magnetic negative selection; naive cells were then positively selected on CD45RA, and the negative fraction formed the memory subset. After blood collection by leukapheresis, PBMCs were isolated using Ficoll-Histopaque density gradient centrifugation and then cryopreserved in the vapor phase of liquid nitrogen. Analytical flow cytometry was used to check the purity and quantity of each magnetically sorted T cell population. Genomic DNA was isolated from every sorted fraction and measured by UV absorbance on a Nanodrop 2000c. Summary of the overall study and its limitations: Naive subsets generally had larger estimated clonotype richness than memory subsets. Only blood was sampled, and tissue TCR repertoires likely differ from those in blood. Higher generation probabilities were observed for clonotypes shared by all four sorted-subset donors than for non-shared clonotypes. When a handful of donors were compared, the shared fraction of clonotypes was around 4.6% for naive CD4, 3.5% to 4% for naive CD8, more than 2% for memory CD4, and about 0.36% for memory CD8. Because the study included only a small number of donors, the genetic and exposure-history diversity represented was limited. Pairwise subsampling led to the expectation that sequencing depth would affect the degree of clonotype sharing among donors. Even with the large sequencing depth, rarefaction of the sorted-subset datasets indicated that sequencing was incomplete.

Recombination connected TRBV2 to TRBJ2-2, with the D segment identity uncertain. The source is a man aged 18 to 29 in good health. The sample comprised memory CD4+ T cells sorted from blood. The cell subset or site label of this sample denotes: CD45RA-negative fraction. The DNA sequence follows: TGTGCCAGCAGTGAAGCGGGGTACACCGGGGAGCTGTTTTTT. Translated, it gives CASSEAGYTGELFF.